This T cell receptor (beta chain) originates from a study of cytomegalovirus exposure and HLA in healthy donors. The PCR ran on 60 Vbeta and 13 Jbeta primers. Produced via immunoSEQ multiplex PCR; TCRdb's table is partial and in-frame only. The data hold around 120,000 clones, with 70% to 85% observed a single time. V shed 1 base and J shed 6 bases, with 15 bases lying between them. The germline CDR1 and CDR2 sequences are SNHLY and FYNNEI. There are 15 residues in the CDR3. As for this clone: Its antigen is still unknown.

General study results and limits: Indistinguishability led to the exclusion of some V segments, TRBV6-2 and TRBV6-3 included. An analysis done earlier found most TCR beta V segments productive about 90% or about 30% of the time. Per a later analysis, HLA-associated TCR beta chains showed more clonal expansion than other, equally common TCR beta chains.

V is TRBV2 and J is TRBJ1-1; D perhaps matches TRBD1 (5 bases). This receptor was obtained from a human donor in good health. The sequenced sample consisted of PBMCs. The CDR3: CASSEGDSRWAEAFF. Here the CDR3 DNA reads TGTGCCAGCAGTGAAGGAGACAGCCGATGGGCTGAAGCTTTCTTT.